Listed below are T cell receptor beta chains from one sample, sequenced in a study of T cells in Graves' hyperthyroidism and ophthalmopathy. TCRdb fed the multiplex PCR reads into MiXCR, producing one record per CDR3 protein. The table records hundreds of thousands of distinct CDR3 sequences, about 43% of them present only once. The source material was peripheral blood or thyroid tissue (not recorded which). Source of these receptors: a young woman with Graves' hyperthyroidism. The CDR3 runs from the conserved cysteine through the conserved F or W.

v_call,cdr3_aa
TRBV2,CASTALGGVGEKLFF
TRBV25-1,CACSALGQNYGYTF
TRBV15,CATSRDPGAYSNQPQHF
TRBV19,CARSLGGETQYF
TRBV7-9,CASSPREAAYEQYF
TRBV29-1,CSVVAGVGTGELFF
TRBV7-2,CTSSLFGVGEAQYF
TRBV15,CATSSLAGPYQPQHF
TRBV9,CASSARRDRGDYGYTF
TRBV7-2,CASSAYRVQETQYF
TRBV9,CASSAPGQAWNTEAFF
TRBV19,CASTNVGQGVGELFF
TRBV7-9,CASSPGGRKNYGYTF
TRBV20-1,CSASDPGTHQETQYF
TRBV2,CASSPAGGTQYF
TRBV6-1,CASRQLQDQPQHF
TRBV7-3,CASSPPQGRPNTGELFF
TRBV7-2,CASSLVAGTGTSPLHF
TRBV2,CASSADRASQETQYF
TRBV10-3,CAIRTGLMNTEAFF
TRBV6-4,CASSESRRSPLHF
TRBV2,CASRAGGGYGYTF
TRBV20-1,CSAKKGQFNEKLFF
TRBV9,CASSAGGRSYEQYF
TRBV2,CASTPSANTEAFF
TRBV24-1,CASSPGGQGHQPQHF
TRBV29-1,CSVEGLAGTNTGELFF
TRBV7-9,CASSRPPGDEQCF
TRBV24-1,CASSPSAFGELFF
TRBV9,CASSVGNSPEAFF
TRBV7-6,CASSGGGLTSYEQYF
TRBV7-6,CASSVPWEGDTEAFF
TRBV2,CAGRQEGFTEAFF
TRBV6-5,CASSDLGQGYEKLFF
TRBV5-1,CASSLAGTHQETQYF
TRBV2,CASRERTAGELFF
TRBV7-9,CASSPRTGLNTEAFF
TRBV29-1,CSAGGTGRDQPQHF
TRBV7-6,CASSRGDEKLFF
TRBV15,CATSRGGVFTEAFF
TRBV7-2,CASSRSRDKNIQYF
TRBV29-1,CSSRTGRDTEAFF
TRBV7-2,CASSQEVVDGYTF
TRBV24-1,CATSDETSGTDTQYF
TRBV24-1,CATSRGGTETQYF
TRBV29-1,CSVKTGVETQYF
TRBV5-1,CASSLAGVSSGNTIYF
TRBV2,CASSSPGQGVGYTF
TRBV15,CATSSPQGEKLFF
TRBV10-3,CAISEPQGETEAFF
TRBV10-2,CASRDRRYAPYEQYF
TRBV24-1,CATSRGLSNQPQHF